This T cell receptor beta chain appears in the sequencing data of a study of blood T cell repertoires in COVID-19. Measured with immunoSEQ multiplex PCR; TCRdb has only the in-frame clones, and not every one. The sample has roughly 200,000 clones; around 87% are singletons. This CDR3 region has 17 residues. The ends were cut back, 2 bases at V and 6 bases at J, with 20 bases in the middle. Germline CDR1 and CDR2: MNHEY and SMNVEV (reference sequence). This receptor was taken from a woman in her thirties or forties in a cohort exposed to, infected with or recovered from COVID-19 (not recorded which). Sequencing was done on a sample of PBMCs or T cells enriched from blood (not recorded which). This chain connects TRBV27 to TRBJ1-5; TRBD1 is a possible D gene (5 bases). The CDR3 here is CASSLKGWAGRIQPQHF. The CDR3 DNA follows: TGTGCCAGCAGTTTAAAGGGATGGGCAGGGCGGATTCAGCCCCAGCATTTT.